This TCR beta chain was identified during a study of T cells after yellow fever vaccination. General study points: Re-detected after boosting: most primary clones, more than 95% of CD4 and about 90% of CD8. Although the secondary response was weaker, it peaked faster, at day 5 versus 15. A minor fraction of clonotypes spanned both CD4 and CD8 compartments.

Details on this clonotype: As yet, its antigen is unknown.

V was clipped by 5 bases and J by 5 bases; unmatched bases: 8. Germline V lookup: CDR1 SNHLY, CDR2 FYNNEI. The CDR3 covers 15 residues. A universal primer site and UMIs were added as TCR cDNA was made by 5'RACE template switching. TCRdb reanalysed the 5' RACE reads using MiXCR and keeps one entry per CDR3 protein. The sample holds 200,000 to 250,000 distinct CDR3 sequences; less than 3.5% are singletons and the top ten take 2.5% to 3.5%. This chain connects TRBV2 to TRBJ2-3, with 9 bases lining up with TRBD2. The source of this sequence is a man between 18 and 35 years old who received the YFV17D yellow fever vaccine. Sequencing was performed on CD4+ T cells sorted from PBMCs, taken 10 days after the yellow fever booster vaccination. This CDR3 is CASSKPSGEGDTQYF. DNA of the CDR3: TGTGCCAGCAGTAAACCTAGCGGGGAGGGAGATACGCAGTATTTT.